One and the same sample provided the 26 T cell receptor beta chains below, sequenced in a study of cytomegalovirus exposure and HLA in healthy donors. The PCR used 60 Vbeta and 13 Jbeta primers. Clones were sequenced by immunoSEQ multiplex PCR, and TCRdb holds only the in-frame ones, with some missing. The sample carries approximately 180,000 clones, 75% to 80% recorded once. Sequenced sample: PBMCs. These receptors were taken from a man in his forties in good health and CMV-seropositive.

This clone occurred a few times. V is TRBV6-1 and J is TRBJ2-1; 9 bases align to TRBD1. Trimming cost V 7 bases and J 6 bases; bases outside gene matches: 10. Germline V CDR1 and CDR2: MNHNS, SASEGT. The CDR3 has 15 residues. The CDR3, as DNA: TGTGCCAGCAACCCCCGGGACAGGGCGATCAATGAGCAGTTCTTC. It translates to CASNPRDRAINEQFF.

In its sample, this clone was seen once. This chain uses TRBV30 with TRBJ2-5, with 7 bases fitting TRBD1. Germline assignment: CDR1 GTSNPN and CDR2 SVGIG (reference sequence). This CDR3 is 12 amino acids long. With 5 bases clipped from V and 5 bases from J, the junction kept 5 bases outside the gene matches. The CDR3 nucleotides read TGTGCCTGGGCTAGGGGGCGGGAGACCCAGTACTTC. It yields the protein CAWARGRETQYF.

The rearrangement links TRBV6-5 to TRBJ1-4, with 9 bases fitting TRBD1. The CDR3 length is 15 residues. Germline loops: CDR1 MNHEY, CDR2 SVGAGI. V dropped 7 bases and J dropped 4; count of bases not matched to a gene: 7. CDR3 DNA sequence: TGTGCCAGCACCAATCCGGGACAGGGTAATGAAAAACTGTTTTTT. It is translated as CASTNPGQGNEKLFF.

The chain employs TRBV29-1 and TRBJ2-1, with TRBD1 identical over 10 bases. The germline V gene has CDR1 SQVTM and CDR2 ANQGSEA. The CDR3 covers 16 residues. Trimming removed 6 bases from V and 9 bases from J; junction bases left unmatched: 17. The CDR3 region has the DNA TGCAGCGTCCGGGCCCCCGGGACAGGGGAAAGGGCTGAGCAGTTCTTC. As protein: CSVRAPGTGERAEQFF.

The rearrangement joins TRBV10-3 to TRBJ1-5; 7 bases are shared with TRBD1. The V gene end was trimmed by 5 bases and the J gene end by 0 bases; junction bases not matched to a gene: 4. Germline assignment: CDR1 ENHRY and CDR2 SYGVKD. The CDR3 has 15 amino acids. The CDR3 nucleotides are TGTGCCATCAGTTCGGGACAGTATAGCAATCAGCCCCAGCATTTT. It encodes CAISSGQYSNQPQHF.

This rearrangement joins TRBV15 to TRBJ2-1; 16 bases are shared with TRBD2. Germline lookup yields CDR1 LNHNV and CDR2 YYDKDF (reference sequence). This CDR3 has 16 amino acids. V was clipped by 5 bases and J by 9 bases; unmatched bases: 7. For the CDR3, the DNA is TGTGCCACCAGCCCGGGACTAGCGGGAGGGCCTCGTGAGCAGTTCTTC. Its protein is CATSPGLAGGPREQFF.

The rearrangement uses TRBV10-3 and TRBJ2-5, with 11 bases lining up with TRBD2. The J call may be wrong; the DNA end is better matched by TRBJ2-7. Germline V lookup: CDR1 ENHRY, CDR2 SYGVKD. This CDR3 is 15 amino acids long. CDR3 bases: TGTGCCATCAGCGATGGACTAGCGGGCCCCTACGAGCAGTACTTC. Residues: CAISDGLAGPYEQYF.

The V and J genes are TRBV30 and TRBJ1-5; TRBD1 matches at 7 bases. Germline V gene sequence: CDR1 GTSNPN, CDR2 SVGIG (reference sequence). The ends lost 1 base at V and 0 bases at J; junction bases unmatched: 6. The CDR3 has 16 residues. The CDR3 region has the DNA TGTGCCTGGAGTGGCTCGGGACAGTATAGCAATCAGCCCCAGCATTTT. Protein product: CAWSGSGQYSNQPQHF.

The chain uses TRBV10-3 and TRBJ2-2; a possible D gene is TRBD2 (6 bases). The germline V gene encodes CDR1 ENHRY and CDR2 SYGVKD. V lost 0 bases and J 4 bases, leaving 12 bases between the germline ends. The CDR3 consists of 16 residues. CDR3 region: CAISESAGWVTGELFF. For the CDR3, the DNA is TGTGCCATCAGTGAGTCCGCGGGATGGGTCACCGGGGAGCTGTTTTTT.

This clone was picked up a small number of times. The chain couples TRBV30 to TRBJ2-5, with 15 bases that match TRBD2. From germline, CDR1 is GTSNPN and CDR2 SVGIG (reference sequence). V lost 6 bases and J lost 7; bases outside the gene matches: 6. CDR3 length: 14 residues. CDR3 sequence reads: CACSGLAGGGTQYF. The CDR3 DNA follows: TGTGCCTGCTCGGGACTAGCGGGAGGAGGGACCCAGTACTTC.

As DNA, the CDR3 is TGTGCCATCAGGCCGGGACAGGGGTTGGATACGCAGTATTTT. Translating it yields CAIRPGQGLDTQYF. This sequence joins TRBV10-3 and TRBJ2-3, with 10 bases fitting TRBD1. J lost 6 bases, V lost 6 bases, and 6 bases had no gene match. Germline values: CDR1 ENHRY, CDR2 SYGVKD. The CDR3 is 14 amino acids.

In its sample, this clone was seen a few times. The chain combines TRBV6-5 with TRBJ2-5; D gene ambiguous. Trimming took 6 bases from V and 5 from J, leaving 13 bases between them. From germline, CDR1 is MNHEY and CDR2 SVGAGI. The CDR3 loop spans 13 amino acids. For the CDR3, the DNA is TGTGCCAGCAGAGGTGGCCTGAGGGAGACCCAGTACTTC. It translates to CASRGGLRETQYF.

CDR3 sequence (DNA): TGTGCCAGCAGCTTGGCATGGACAGGGGCCTATGGCTACACCTTC. It translates to CASSLAWTGAYGYTF. The V call is TRBV5-4, the J call TRBJ1-2; 9 bases match TRBD1. The CDR3 consists of 15 residues. J was trimmed by 4 bases and V by 0 bases; bases with no gene match: 4. CDR1 SGHNT and CDR2 YYREEE come from the germline V gene (reference sequence).

This sequence joins TRBV6-1 and TRBJ2-2; D is undetermined. The CDR3 is made up of 15 amino acids. The V end lost 4 bases, the J end lost 0 bases, and 9 bases lay between the germline ends. CDR1 MNHNS and CDR2 SASEGT come from the germline V gene. CDR3 region: CASSVLSANTGELFF. DNA of the CDR3: TGTGCCAGCAGTGTCCTATCTGCGAACACCGGGGAGCTGTTTTTT.

The genes are TRBV5-1 and TRBJ2-7; TRBD2 matches 11 bases. Trimming took 3 bases from V and 0 from J; bases not matched to a gene: 14. Germline V gene sequence: CDR1 SGHRS, CDR2 YFSETQ. This CDR3 comprises 19 residues. The CDR3 nucleotides are TGCGCCAGCAGCTCCCACAACAGACTAGCGGGGCCGAGCTCCTACGAGCAGTACTTC. Its translation: CASSSHNRLAGPSSYEQYF.

The rearrangement links TRBV28 to TRBJ2-2; 7 bases are a match to TRBD1. The junction had 5 bases not matched to a gene; V was cut back by 5 bases and J by 2 bases. CDR3 length equals 15 residues. Looked up from germline, CDR1 is MDHEN and CDR2 is SYDVKM. The CDR3: CASSSTGVNTGELFF. The CDR3, as DNA: TGTGCCAGCAGTAGTACAGGGGTAAACACCGGGGAGCTGTTTTTT.

This chain connects TRBV29-1 to TRBJ2-1; D may be TRBD1 (5 bases). V lost 6 bases to trimming and J lost 4 bases, with 7 bases between them. Germline CDR1 and CDR2: SQVTM and ANQGSEA. The CDR3 loop spans 11 amino acids. The chain's CDR3 is CSVRQYNEQFF. The CDR3 coding sequence is TGCAGCGTGCGACAGTACAATGAGCAGTTCTTC.

The CDR3 sequence: CASSIGGGSDQPQHF. The CDR3 nucleotides are TGTGCCAGTAGTATCGGGGGAGGGTCGGATCAGCCCCAGCATTTT. This sequence joins TRBV19 and TRBJ1-5; D possibly corresponds to TRBD1 (5 bases). Trimming cost V 3 bases and J 5 bases, with 14 bases left between them. CDR3 length equals 15 residues. Germline V gene sequence: CDR1 LNHDA, CDR2 SQIVND (reference sequence).

This chain joins TRBV30 and TRBJ1-6; 9 nucleotides match TRBD1. The CDR3 is 14 residues long. CDR1 is GTSNPN, CDR2 SVGIG, per germline (reference sequence). V dropped 1 base and J dropped 10; count of bases not matched to a gene: 5. The CDR3 loop reads CAWSEQGAGSPLHF. DNA for the CDR3: TGTGCCTGGAGTGAACAGGGGGCGGGATCACCCCTCCACTTT.

The chain has TRBV5-5 and TRBJ2-7, with 9 positions matching TRBD2. This CDR3 contains 16 residues. Trimming removed 0 bases from V and 1 base from J; junction bases left unmatched: 5. Germline CDR1 reads SGHKS; CDR2 reads YYEKEE (reference sequence). CDR3 DNA: TGTGCCAGCAGCTTGGCAGGTCTAGCGGGATCCTACGAGCAGTACTTC. Protein sequence: CASSLAGLAGSYEQYF.

This chain's CDR3 is CASNLGGVSNYGYTF. The CDR3 nucleotides are TGCGCCAGCAACCTCGGCGGGGTGTCTAACTATGGCTACACCTTC. This sequence joins TRBV5-1 and TRBJ1-2, with D unresolved. Germline V CDR1 and CDR2: SGHRS, YFSETQ. The CDR3 totals 15 residues. V was cut by 6 bases and J by 0 bases, with 15 bases left in between. Combining the CDR3 with reference TRBV5-1 and TRBJ1-2 gives the whole variable domain KAGVTQTPRYLIKTRGQQVTLSCSPISGHRSVSWYQQTPGQGLQFLFEYFSETQRNKGNFPGRFSGRQFSNSRSEMNVSTLELGDSALYLCASNLGGVSNYGYTFGSGTRLTVV.

This chain links TRBV7-8 with TRBJ2-5; tentative D call: TRBD2 (6 bases). This CDR3 spans 14 amino acids. CDR1 is SGHVS, CDR2 FQNEAQ, per germline. The V gene lost 5 bases and the J gene lost 7 bases, with 17 bases spanning the gap. CDR3 in DNA: TGTGCCAGCAGCCCTGGCGCCAGGGAGGCGACCCAGTACTTC. This sequence encodes CASSPGAREATQYF.

This chain uses TRBV9 with TRBJ2-7, with D possibly being TRBD1 (6 bases). Trimming shortened V by 0 bases and J by 6 bases, and 16 bases separated the two germline ends. This CDR3 spans 15 amino acids. Germline-derived CDR1 and CDR2 are SGDLS and YYNGEE. CDR3 amino acids: CASSVAPGDLGEQYF. CDR3 bases: TGTGCCAGCAGCGTAGCACCAGGGGATCTGGGCGAGCAGTACTTC.

The chain uses TRBV19 and TRBJ2-7, with D possibly TRBD2 on 5 matching bases. Trimming took off 4 bases at V and 4 bases at J, with 14 bases between the two ends. The CDR3 length is 14 residues. CDR1 LNHDA and CDR2 SQIVND come from the germline V gene (reference sequence). The CDR3, as DNA: TGTGCCAGTAGTAGAACCGGGGAGACTTACGAGCAGTACTTC. As protein: CASSRTGETYEQYF.

With respect to this clone: A read error may account for a junction end that differs from germline. The V and J genes are TRBV7-9 and TRBJ2-1, with 9 bases lining up with TRBD1. This CDR3 comprises 18 residues. The germline V gene has CDR1 SEHNR and CDR2 FQNEAQ (reference sequence). CDR3: CSSSLGGQGTAGYNEQFF. The CDR3 nucleotides are TGTTCCAGCAGCTTAGGTGGACAGGGGACGGCGGGATACAATGAGCAGTTCTTC.

The J gene is TRBJ1-5, the V gene TRBV7-2; TRBD1 is a possible D gene (6 bases). Trimming removed 5 bases from V and 4 bases from J, with 12 bases in between. This CDR3 spans 14 amino acids. Germline V gene sequence: CDR1 SGHTA, CDR2 FQGNSA. The CDR3 DNA sequence: TGTGCCAGCAGCCCAGGACAGATTAATCAGCCCCAGCATTTT. It is translated as CASSPGQINQPQHF. The full variable domain, in which reference TRBV7-2 and TRBJ1-5 provide the parts outside the CDR3, is GAGVSQSPSNKVTEKGKDVELRCDPISGHTALYWYRQSLGQGLEFLIYFQGNSAPDKSGLPSDRFSAERTGGSVSTLTIQRTQQEDSAVYLCASSPGQINQPQHFGDGTRLSIL.